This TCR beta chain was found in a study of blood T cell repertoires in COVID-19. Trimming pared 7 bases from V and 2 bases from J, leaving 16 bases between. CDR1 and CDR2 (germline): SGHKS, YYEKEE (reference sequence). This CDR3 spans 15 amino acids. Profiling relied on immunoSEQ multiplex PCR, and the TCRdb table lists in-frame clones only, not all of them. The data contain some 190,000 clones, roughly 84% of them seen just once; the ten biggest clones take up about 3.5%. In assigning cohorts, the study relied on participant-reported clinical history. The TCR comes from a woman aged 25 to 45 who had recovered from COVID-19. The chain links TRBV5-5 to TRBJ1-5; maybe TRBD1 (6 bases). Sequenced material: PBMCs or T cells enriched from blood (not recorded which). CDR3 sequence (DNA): TGTGCCAGCGAACCGACGGCAGGGGGCAATCAGCCCCAGCATTTT. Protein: CASEPTAGGNQPQHF.